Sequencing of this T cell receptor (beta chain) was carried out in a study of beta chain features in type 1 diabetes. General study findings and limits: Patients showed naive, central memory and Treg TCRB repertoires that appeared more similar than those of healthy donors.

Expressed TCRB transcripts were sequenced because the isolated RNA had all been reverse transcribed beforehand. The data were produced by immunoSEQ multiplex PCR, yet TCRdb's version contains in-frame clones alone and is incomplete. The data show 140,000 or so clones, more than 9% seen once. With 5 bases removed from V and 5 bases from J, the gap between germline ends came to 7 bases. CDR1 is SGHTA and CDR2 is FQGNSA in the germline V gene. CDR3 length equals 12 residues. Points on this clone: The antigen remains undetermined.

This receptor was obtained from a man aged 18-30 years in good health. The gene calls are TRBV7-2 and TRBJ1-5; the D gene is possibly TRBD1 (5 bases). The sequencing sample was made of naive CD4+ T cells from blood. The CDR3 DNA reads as TGTGCCAGCAGCCTCAGGGATCAGCCCCAGCATTTT. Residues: CASSLRDQPQHF.